The 21 T cell receptor beta chains below were found in one sample sequenced in a study of beta chain features in type 1 diabetes. Every bit of the isolated RNA underwent reverse transcription, so sequencing read expressed TCRB transcripts. Using immunoSEQ multiplex PCR, the repertoire was profiled, and TCRdb retains in-frame clones only, with some absent. The sample consists of fewer than 150,000 clones, 6.9% of them appearing once. Sequencing used central memory CD4+ T cells from blood. These receptors were taken from a woman in her twenties or thirties in good health.

V is TRBV6-1 and J is TRBJ2-1; tentative D call: TRBD2 (5 bases). The CDR3 is 15 residues long. Trimming took off 6 bases at V and 0 bases at J, with 12 bases between the two ends. Looked up from germline, CDR1 is MNHNS and CDR2 is SASEGT. The CDR3 coding sequence is TGTGCCAGCAGGAGGGTGGATAGCTCCTACAATGAGCAGTTCTTC. It specifies CASRRVDSSYNEQFF.

The chain carries TRBV6-4 and TRBJ2-3, with 11 bases aligning to TRBD2. CDR3 length: 17 amino acids. The germline V gene has CDR1 MRHNA and CDR2 SNTAGT. The V segment lost 0 bases and the J segment 5 bases; nucleotides outside the gene matches: 7. CDR3 amino acids: CASSDSSGRASKDTQYF. CDR3 coding DNA: TGTGCCAGCAGTGACTCTAGCGGGAGGGCCTCGAAAGATACGCAGTATTTT.

This clone was seen a handful of times. V usage is TRBV7-3 and J usage is TRBJ2-5; perhaps TRBD1 as D (6 bases). Trimming left V 2 bases short and J 5 bases short, with 12 bases between. Germline CDR1 SGHTA, CDR2 FQGTGA. The CDR3 consists of 14 residues. CDR3 DNA sequence: TGTGCCAGCAGCTTAGTAGGGGGTATTGAGACCCAGTACTTC. This encodes CASSLVGGIETQYF.

This clone was observed at least ten times. V usage is TRBV29-1 and J usage is TRBJ2-5; 12 bases are shared with TRBD2. The CDR3 totals 16 residues. Germline V gene data show CDR1 as SQVTM and CDR2 as ANQGSEA. J was trimmed by 5 bases and V by 5 bases; bases with no gene match: 12. The CDR3 is CSVFRLASGRGETQYF. For the CDR3, the DNA is TGCAGCGTTTTTCGGCTGGCTAGCGGGAGGGGGGAGACCCAGTACTTC.

This CDR3 reads CASSSYTSSTDTQYF. The CDR3 DNA is TGTGCCAGCAGCTCCTATACCTCTAGCACAGATACGCAGTATTTT. This rearrangement joins TRBV6-5 to TRBJ2-3; no firm D call. The V end was cut by 6 bases, the J end by 0 bases, with 13 bases between. This CDR3 has 15 amino acids. The germline gives CDR1 MNHEY, CDR2 SVGAGI.

This clone came up a few times. The V and J genes are TRBV7-9 and TRBJ2-3, with 10 bases identical to TRBD2. Germline assignment: CDR1 SEHNR and CDR2 FQNEAQ (reference sequence). With 2 bases clipped from V and 6 bases from J, the junction kept 11 bases outside the gene matches. The CDR3 has 17 amino acids. CDR3 sequence: CASSLMGLAGVEDTQYF. The DNA for the CDR3 is TGTGCCAGCAGCTTAATGGGCCTAGCGGGAGTGGAGGATACGCAGTATTTT.

This clone was found a few times. The rearrangement links TRBV5-1 to TRBJ2-3, with 11 bases lining up with TRBD2. V was clipped by 4 bases and J by 5 bases; unmatched bases: 9. The CDR3 covers 16 residues. The V gene's germline CDR1 is SGHRS and CDR2 YFSETQ. The CDR3 coding sequence is TGCGCCAGCAGCCCACTGACTAGCGGGATAGGAGATACGCAGTATTTT. It yields the protein CASSPLTSGIGDTQYF. The whole variable domain, remainder taken from reference TRBV5-1 and TRBJ2-3, is KAGVTQTPRYLIKTRGQQVTLSCSPISGHRSVSWYQQTPGQGLQFLFEYFSETQRNKGNFPGRFSGRQFSNSRSEMNVSTLELGDSALYLCASSPLTSGIGDTQYFGPGTRLTVL.

This clone has ten or more counts. This chain joins TRBV19 and TRBJ1-4; tentatively, D is TRBD1 (6 bases). Germline CDR1 is LNHDA and CDR2 is SQIVND (reference sequence). V lost 6 bases and J lost 6, with 11 bases in between. This CDR3 comprises 13 residues. CDR3 nucleotides: TGTGCCAGTAGGACCAGGGGTGATGAAAAACTGTTTTTT. Protein sequence: CASRTRGDEKLFF.

This clone has just one count. This rearrangement joins TRBV9 to TRBJ1-3; D call uncertain. Trimming removed 1 base from V and 5 bases from J, with 7 bases in between. The V gene's germline CDR1 is SGDLS and CDR2 YYNGEE. The CDR3 covers 13 residues. The CDR3 DNA is TGTGCCAGCAGCGTACCGGGAAGAAACACCATATATTTT. Translating it yields CASSVPGRNTIYF.

The rearrangement links TRBV28 to TRBJ1-4, with a weak D call TRBD1 (6 bases). Germline values: CDR1 MDHEN, CDR2 SYDVKM. V was clipped by 8 bases and J by 7 bases, with 17 bases between them. The CDR3 extends over 14 amino acids. This CDR3 reads CASADRLTSEKLFF. CDR3 coding DNA: TGTGCCAGCGCTGACAGGTTGACCTCTGAAAAACTGTTTTTT.

In this sample, this clone turned up many times. This CDR3 is CASSGQAYGYTF. The CDR3 nucleotides read TGTGCCAGCAGCGGCCAGGCCTATGGCTACACCTTC. This chain uses TRBV7-9 with TRBJ1-2, with unresolved D. CDR1 is SEHNR and CDR2 is FQNEAQ in the germline V gene (reference sequence). V lost 5 bases and J 4 bases, leaving 8 bases between the germline ends. The CDR3 loop spans 12 amino acids.

The chain links TRBV11-2 to TRBJ2-1; 9 nucleotides match TRBD2. The V segment lost 2 bases and the J segment 8 bases; nucleotides outside the gene matches: 7. CDR1 SGHAT and CDR2 FQNNGV come from the germline V gene. The CDR3 contains 15 residues. CDR3 bases: TGTGCCAGCAGCTTATTTAGCGGGAGTGTCGATGAGCAGTTCTTC. Translation: CASSLFSGSVDEQFF. The variable domain in full, completed from reference TRBV11-2 and TRBJ2-1, reads EAGVAQSPRYKIIEKRQSVAFWCNPISGHATLYWYQQILGQGPKLLIQFQNNGVVDDSQLPKDRFSAERLKGVDSTLKIQPAKLEDSAVYLCASSLFSGSVDEQFFGPGTRLTVL.

This clone showed up just a few times. The chain employs TRBV9 and TRBJ2-5, with 10 bases matching TRBD1. The J call may not be correct, given that the DNA end is closer to TRBJ2-7. CDR3 length equals 14 residues. Germline CDR1 SGDLS, CDR2 YYNGEE. The CDR3 protein is CASSSGQGTYEQYF. The CDR3 DNA reads as TGTGCCAGCAGCTCGGGACAGGGGACCTACGAGCAGTACTTC.

This clone was seen more than once but under ten times. This chain uses TRBV18 with TRBJ1-1, with a possible D match to TRBD1 (5 bases). CDR3 size: 13 residues. Germline V gives CDR1 KGHSH, CDR2 LQKENI. Trimming cost V 8 bases and J 5 bases, with 15 bases left between them. The CDR3 sequence: CASAGTTETEAFF. DNA for the CDR3: TGTGCCAGCGCGGGGACGACGGAAACTGAAGCTTTCTTT.

This clone was seen just once. The chain employs TRBV7-3 and TRBJ2-6, with D possibly matching TRBD1 (5 bases). Germline loops: CDR1 SGHTA, CDR2 FQGTGA. V lost 3 bases, J lost 0 bases, and 9 bases lay in between. The CDR3 totals 16 residues. The chain's CDR3 is CASSLTDTSGANVLTF. DNA of the CDR3: TGTGCCAGCAGCTTGACGGACACCTCTGGGGCCAACGTCCTGACTTTC.

The gene calls are TRBV18 and TRBJ1-3; D is unclear. Trimming took off 3 bases at V and 9 bases at J, with 15 bases between the two ends. CDR1 and CDR2 (germline): KGHSH, LQKENI. This CDR3 contains 14 residues. Here the CDR3 DNA reads TGTGCCAGCTCACCTCGAGAGATCTCAGGCACCATATATTTT. Its protein is CASSPREISGTIYF.

The chain joins TRBV5-4 to TRBJ2-5, with 8 bases matching TRBD2. V dropped 6 bases and J dropped 2; count of bases not matched to a gene: 15. The CDR3 totals 17 residues. CDR1 is SGHNT, CDR2 YYREEE, per germline (reference sequence). The CDR3 DNA reads as TGTGCCAGCACCCGGGGGGGGGTGCAGGGCTCTCAAGAGACCCAGTACTTC. Protein: CASTRGGVQGSQETQYF.

The V and J genes are TRBV18 and TRBJ2-7; 9 bases match TRBD1. V lost 0 bases to trimming and J lost 5 bases; unmatched junction nucleotides: 8. CDR1 and CDR2 (germline): KGHSH, LQKENI. The CDR3 contains 16 residues. CDR3 region: CASSPPVNRGLDEQYF. In DNA form, the CDR3 reads TGTGCCAGCTCACCACCGGTAAACAGGGGGCTCGACGAGCAGTACTTC.

This sequence joins TRBV28 and TRBJ1-4; 8 bases match TRBD1. The germline gives CDR1 MDHEN, CDR2 SYDVKM. The CDR3 contains 15 residues. J was trimmed by 0 bases and V by 4 bases; bases with no gene match: 1. As DNA, the CDR3 is TGTGCCAGCAGTTGGACAGGGTCAACTAATGAAAAACTGTTTTTT. It specifies CASSWTGSTNEKLFF.

This clone occurred a few times. This rearrangement joins TRBV9 to TRBJ2-1; TRBD2 is a possible D gene (5 bases). Germline values: CDR1 SGDLS, CDR2 YYNGEE. The CDR3 spans 15 residues. The V and J ends lost 2 bases and 4 bases respectively, with 13 bases between them. The CDR3 spells CASSVQLDSYNEQFF. Here the CDR3 DNA reads TGTGCCAGCAGCGTTCAACTAGATTCGTACAATGAGCAGTTCTTC.

This clone was picked up many times. The chain is built from TRBV29-1 and TRBJ2-5, with D perhaps TRBD2 (7 bases). Trimming left V 4 bases short and J 6 bases short, with 15 bases between. CDR1 is SQVTM and CDR2 is ANQGSEA in the germline V gene. The CDR3 length is 13 residues. The CDR3 coding sequence is TGCAGCGTTGGGGGAGGGGGAGGGCAGACCCAGTACTTC. This translates into CSVGGGGGQTQYF.